The rows below give T cell receptor beta chains drawn from one sample of a study of metastatic and nonmetastatic thyroid tumors. TCRdb reanalyzed the PCR reads via MiXCR. The sample lists tens of thousands of clones, about a sixth occurring once. The source material was tumor tissue. Source of these receptors: a female donor with papillary thyroid cancer or a benign thyroid nodule (not recorded which). Some clones in this sample may be carry-over from other donors' samples. Each CDR3 is given with its conserved first and last residue.

V gene	J gene	CDR3 protein
TRBV6-5	TRBJ1-5	CASSYGQNQPQHF
TRBV2	TRBJ1-1	CASRVDRRNTEAFF
TRBV10-3	TRBJ2-1	CAIDTGTGLNEQFF
TRBV5-1	TRBJ1-1	CASSLLSWNTEAFF
TRBV11-2	TRBJ2-2	CASIVSGRAEDGEPFF
TRBV7-9	TRBJ2-3	CASSLGRPPDTQYF
TRBV30	TRBJ2-2	CAWIPGASNTGELFF
TRBV2	TRBJ2-5	CASSEARETQYF
TRBV4-3	TRBJ1-4	CASSQQPQGAGEKLFF
TRBV20-1	TRBJ2-2	CSARMTGVRTGELFF
TRBV10-3	TRBJ2-1	CAIRDMGLDLNEQFF
TRBV2	TRBJ2-5	CASSDMDFQETQYF
TRBV20-1	TRBJ2-4	CSAKQGKNIQYF
TRBV5-1	TRBJ1-4	CASSLSGGVNEKLFF
TRBV5-8	TRBJ2-1	CASSLGLMGGVHNEQFF
TRBV6-2/TRBV6-3	TRBJ1-1	CASSPRGWGTEAFF
TRBV12-3/TRBV12-4	TRBJ2-3	CASPPAAGDPPSTDTQYF
TRBV14	TRBJ2-7	CASSSRRGLRYEQYF
TRBV9	TRBJ2-4	CASSRGADDNIKYF
TRBV24-1	TRBJ2-5	CATSDTAALETQYF
TRBV15	TRBJ1-1	CATSRDRRAAEAFF
TRBV6-1	TRBJ1-6	CASSYQERYNSPLHF